This entry features one TCR beta chain sequence. The entry originates in a study of blood T cell repertoires in COVID-19. Study-wide context: Some COVID-19 samples were acute and others convalescent; all came from the United States, Italy and Spain.

Authors' data handling: The authors estimated nucleated cell counts from reference gene primer amplification. The assay was immunoSEQ multiplex PCR, and TCRdb's table has in-frame clones only and misses some. The V and J calls and clone size were taken over from that table, and D and trimming were inferred from the DNA. The table records tens of thousands of clones, about 85% of them present only once. V lost 4 bases and J 5 bases, leaving 12 bases between the germline ends. There are 14 residues in the CDR3. Germline CDR1 and CDR2: SGHRS and YFSETQ. The chain is built from TRBV5-1 and TRBJ2-2; D is uncertain. The sample taken for sequencing was peripheral blood. This TCR derives from a human donor in a cohort sampled during active COVID-19. The CDR3 sequence is CASSIGTVTGELFF. In DNA, the CDR3 is TGCGCCAGCAGCATCGGAACAGTGACCGGGGAGCTGTTTTTT. Based on the CDR3 plus reference TRBV5-1 and TRBJ2-2, the full variable domain is KAGVTQTPRYLIKTRGQQVTLSCSPISGHRSVSWYQQTPGQGLQFLFEYFSETQRNKGNFPGRFSGRQFSNSRSEMNVSTLELGDSALYLCASSIGTVTGELFFGEGSRLTVL.